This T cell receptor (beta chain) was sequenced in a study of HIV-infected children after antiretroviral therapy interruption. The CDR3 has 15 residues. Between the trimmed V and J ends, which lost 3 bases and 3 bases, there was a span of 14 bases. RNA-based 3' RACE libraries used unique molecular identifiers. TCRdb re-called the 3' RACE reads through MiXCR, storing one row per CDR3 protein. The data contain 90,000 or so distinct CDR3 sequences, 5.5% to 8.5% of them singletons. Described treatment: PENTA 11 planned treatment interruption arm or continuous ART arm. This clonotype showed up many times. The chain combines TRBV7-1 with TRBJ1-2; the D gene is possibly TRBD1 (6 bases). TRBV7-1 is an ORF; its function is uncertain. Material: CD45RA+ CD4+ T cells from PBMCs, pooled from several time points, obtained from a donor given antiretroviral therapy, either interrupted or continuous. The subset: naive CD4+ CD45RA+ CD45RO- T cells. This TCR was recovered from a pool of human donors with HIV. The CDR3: CASSSLAAGDYGYTF. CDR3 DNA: TGTGCCAGCAGCTCCCTGGCGGCAGGGGACTATGGCTACACCTTC.